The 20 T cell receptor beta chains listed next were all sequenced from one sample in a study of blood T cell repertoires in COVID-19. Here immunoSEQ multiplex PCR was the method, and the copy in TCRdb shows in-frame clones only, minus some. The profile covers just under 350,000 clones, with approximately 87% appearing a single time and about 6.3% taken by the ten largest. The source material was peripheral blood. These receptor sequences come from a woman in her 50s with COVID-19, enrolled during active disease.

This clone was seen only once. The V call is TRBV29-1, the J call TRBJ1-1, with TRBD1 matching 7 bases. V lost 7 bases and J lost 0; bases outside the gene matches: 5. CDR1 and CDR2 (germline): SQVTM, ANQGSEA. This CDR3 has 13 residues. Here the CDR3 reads CSAPGQLNTEAFF. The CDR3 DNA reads TGCAGCGCCCCGGGACAGCTGAACACTGAAGCTTTCTTT.

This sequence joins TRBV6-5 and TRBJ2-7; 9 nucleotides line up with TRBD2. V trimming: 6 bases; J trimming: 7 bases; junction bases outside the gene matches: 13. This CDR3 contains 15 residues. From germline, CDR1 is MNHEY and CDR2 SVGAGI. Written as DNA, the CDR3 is TGTGCCAGCAGCCCCCCACTAGCGGGTCCCCGGGAGCAGTACTTC. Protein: CASSPPLAGPREQYF.

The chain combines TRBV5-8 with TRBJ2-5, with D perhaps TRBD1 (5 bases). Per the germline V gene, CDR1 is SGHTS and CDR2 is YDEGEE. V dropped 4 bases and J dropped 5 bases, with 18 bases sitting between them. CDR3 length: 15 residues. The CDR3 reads CASSPGKGLRETQYF. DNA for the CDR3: TGTGCCAGCAGCCCCGGAAAGGGGTTGAGGGAGACCCAGTACTTC.

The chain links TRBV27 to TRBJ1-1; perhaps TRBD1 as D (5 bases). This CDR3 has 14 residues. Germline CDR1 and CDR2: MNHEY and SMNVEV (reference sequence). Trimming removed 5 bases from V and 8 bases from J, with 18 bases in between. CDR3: CASSPPRATAEAFF. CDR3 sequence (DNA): TGTGCCAGCAGTCCCCCCAGGGCTACTGCGGAAGCTTTCTTT.

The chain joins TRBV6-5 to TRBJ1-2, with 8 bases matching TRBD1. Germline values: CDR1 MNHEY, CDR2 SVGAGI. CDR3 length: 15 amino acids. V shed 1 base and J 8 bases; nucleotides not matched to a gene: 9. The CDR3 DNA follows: TGTGCCAGCAGTTACTGGGGACAGGAGCTGTGGGGCTACACCTTC. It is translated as CASSYWGQELWGYTF.

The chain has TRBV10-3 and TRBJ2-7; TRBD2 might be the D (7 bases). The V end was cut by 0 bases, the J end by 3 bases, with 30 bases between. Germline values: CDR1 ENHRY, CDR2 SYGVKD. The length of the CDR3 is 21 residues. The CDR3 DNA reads TGTGCCATCAGTGAGTCGCGGCTAGGTGGACTAGTAGCCCAGGGGAGCTACGAGCAGTACTTC. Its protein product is CAISESRLGGLVAQGSYEQYF.

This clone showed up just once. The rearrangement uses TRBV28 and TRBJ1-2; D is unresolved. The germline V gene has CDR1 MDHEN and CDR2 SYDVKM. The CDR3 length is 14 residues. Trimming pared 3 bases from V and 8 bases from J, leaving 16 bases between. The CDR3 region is CASSFGGSRVGYTF. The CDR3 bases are TGTGCCAGCAGTTTCGGTGGTAGTAGAGTCGGCTACACCTTC.

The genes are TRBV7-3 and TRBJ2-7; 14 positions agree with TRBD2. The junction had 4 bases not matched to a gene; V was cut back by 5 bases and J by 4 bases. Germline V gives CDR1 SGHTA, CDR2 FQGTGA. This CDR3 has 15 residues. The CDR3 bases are TGTGCCAGCAGCCTCCGACTAGCGGGAGGGTACGAGCAGTACTTC. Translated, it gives CASSLRLAGGYEQYF.

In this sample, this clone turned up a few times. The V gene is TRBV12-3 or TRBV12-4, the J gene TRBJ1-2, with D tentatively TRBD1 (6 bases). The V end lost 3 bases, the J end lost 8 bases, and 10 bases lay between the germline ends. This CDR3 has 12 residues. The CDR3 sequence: CASSFAGDGYTF. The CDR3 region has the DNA TGTGCCAGCAGTTTTGCAGGGGACGGCTACACCTTC.

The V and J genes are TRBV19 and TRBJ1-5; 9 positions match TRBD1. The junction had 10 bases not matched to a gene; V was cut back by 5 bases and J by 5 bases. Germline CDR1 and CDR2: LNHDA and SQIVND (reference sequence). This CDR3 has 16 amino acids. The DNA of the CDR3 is TGTGCCAGTAGTCTGGGACAGGGAAGGGGCGATCAGCCCCAGCATTTT. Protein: CASSLGQGRGDQPQHF.

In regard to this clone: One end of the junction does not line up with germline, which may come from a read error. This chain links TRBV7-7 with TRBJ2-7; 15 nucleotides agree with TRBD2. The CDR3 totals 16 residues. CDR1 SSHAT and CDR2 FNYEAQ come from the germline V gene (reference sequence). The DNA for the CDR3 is TGTGCTAGCAGCCCAGGACTAGCGGGAGGGCCCTACGAGCAGTACTTC. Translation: CASSPGLAGGPYEQYF. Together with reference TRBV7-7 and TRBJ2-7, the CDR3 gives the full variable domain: GAGVSQSPRYKVTKRGQDVTLRCDPISSHATLYWYQQALGQGPEFLTYFNYEAQPDKSGLPSDRFSAERPEGSISTLTIQRTEQRDSAMYRCASSPGLAGGPYEQYFGPGTRLTVT.

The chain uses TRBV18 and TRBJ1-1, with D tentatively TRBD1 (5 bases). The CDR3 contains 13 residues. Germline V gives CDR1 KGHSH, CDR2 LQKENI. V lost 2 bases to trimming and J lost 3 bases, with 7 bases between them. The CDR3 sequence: CASSPGGDTEAFF. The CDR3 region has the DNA TGTGCCAGCTCACCAGGGGGGGACACTGAAGCTTTCTTT.

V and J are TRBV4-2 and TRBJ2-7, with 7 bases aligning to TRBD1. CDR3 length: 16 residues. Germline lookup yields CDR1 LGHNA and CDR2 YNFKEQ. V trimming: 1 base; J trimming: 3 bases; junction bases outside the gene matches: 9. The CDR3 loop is CASSQGSDRSYYEQYF. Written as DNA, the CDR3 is TGTGCCAGCAGCCAAGGGTCGGACAGGAGTTACTACGAGCAGTACTTC.

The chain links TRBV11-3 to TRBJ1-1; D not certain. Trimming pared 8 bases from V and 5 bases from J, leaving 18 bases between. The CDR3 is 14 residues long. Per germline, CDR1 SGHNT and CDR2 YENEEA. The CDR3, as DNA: TGTGCCAGCCTCCCGCTGCCAGGCGGGACTGAAGCTTTCTTT. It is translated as CASLPLPGGTEAFF. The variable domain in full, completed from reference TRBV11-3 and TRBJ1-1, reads EAGVVQSPRYKIIEKKQPVAFWCNPISGHNTLYWYLQNLGQGPELLIRYENEEAVDDSQLPKDRFSAERLKGVDSTLKIQPAELGDSAVYLCASLPLPGGTEAFFGQGTRLTVV.

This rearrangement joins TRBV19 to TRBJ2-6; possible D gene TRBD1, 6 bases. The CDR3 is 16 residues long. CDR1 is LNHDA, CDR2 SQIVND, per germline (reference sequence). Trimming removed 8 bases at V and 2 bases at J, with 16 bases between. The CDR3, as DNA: TGTGCCAGTCGGACAGAAGGGATTGCTGGGGCCAACGTCCTGACTTTC. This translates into CASRTEGIAGANVLTF.

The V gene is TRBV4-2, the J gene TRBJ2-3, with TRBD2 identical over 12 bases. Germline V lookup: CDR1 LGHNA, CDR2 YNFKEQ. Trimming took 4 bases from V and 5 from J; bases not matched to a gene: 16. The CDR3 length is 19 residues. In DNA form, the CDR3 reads TGTGCCAGCAGCCCCCAAGGGAGGTCTAGCGGGAGGGCCCTAGATACGCAGTATTTT. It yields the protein CASSPQGRSSGRALDTQYF.

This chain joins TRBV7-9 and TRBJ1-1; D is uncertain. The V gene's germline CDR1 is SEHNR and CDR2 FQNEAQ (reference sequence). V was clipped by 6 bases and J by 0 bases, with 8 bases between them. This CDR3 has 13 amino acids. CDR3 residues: CASSYPMNTEAFF. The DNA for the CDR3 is TGTGCCAGCAGTTACCCTATGAACACTGAAGCTTTCTTT.

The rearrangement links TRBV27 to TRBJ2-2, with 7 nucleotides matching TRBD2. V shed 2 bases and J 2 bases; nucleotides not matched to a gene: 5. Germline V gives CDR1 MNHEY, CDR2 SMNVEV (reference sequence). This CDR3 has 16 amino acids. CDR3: CASSLLAGVNTGELFF. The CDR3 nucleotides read TGTGCCAGCAGTTTACTTGCGGGAGTAAACACCGGGGAGCTGTTTTTT.

The CDR3 here is CASALPGQNTEAFF. In nucleotides, the CDR3 is TGTGCCAGCGCCCTACCGGGACAGAACACTGAAGCTTTCTTT. The chain carries TRBV6-5 and TRBJ1-1; D is perhaps TRBD1 (6 bases). Germline V gene data show CDR1 as MNHEY and CDR2 as SVGAGI. The CDR3 length is 14 residues. V was shortened by 8 bases and J by 1 base, with 14 bases between the two germline ends.

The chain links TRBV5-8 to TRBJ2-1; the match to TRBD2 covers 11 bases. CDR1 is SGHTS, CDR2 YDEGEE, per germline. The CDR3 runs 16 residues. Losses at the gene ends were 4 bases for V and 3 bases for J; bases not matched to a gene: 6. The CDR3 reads CASSLGLAEYYNEQFF. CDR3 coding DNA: TGTGCCAGCAGCCTGGGACTAGCGGAATACTACAATGAGCAGTTCTTC.